This TCR beta chain was retrieved from a study of blood T cell repertoires in COVID-19. The wider study: In each case, the material was cDNA or gDNA derived from T cells, B-cell-depleted T cells, or PBMCs.

Only in-frame clones appear in the TCRdb table, and some are missing; sequencing was by immunoSEQ multiplex PCR. The sample includes over 200,000 clones, roughly 85% of them seen just once. On this clone itself: Other DNA sequences of this sample code for an identical CDR3.

The source material was PBMCs or T cells enriched from blood (not recorded which). This TCR derives from a man aged 40-49 years who had recovered from COVID-19.

Here the CDR3 DNA reads TGTGCCAGCAGGAGGACAGGCACCTACGAGCAGTACTTC. As protein: CASRRTGTYEQYF. V usage is TRBV27 and J usage is TRBJ2-7; 7 nucleotides match TRBD1. CDR1 is MNHEY and CDR2 is SMNVEV in the germline V gene (reference sequence). Losses at the gene ends were 6 bases for V and 2 bases for J; bases not matched to a gene: 4. The CDR3 spans 13 residues.